This T cell receptor beta chain appears in the sequencing data of a study of cytomegalovirus exposure and HLA in healthy donors (dated by TCRdb to about 2017). Regarding the complete study: According to a later analysis, one platform produced both the roughly 120 validation repertoires and the roughly 640 repertoires of the first cohort. To predict cytomegalovirus infection status, the study brought together high-throughput TCR immunosequencing, statistical association of individual TCRs with disease status, and machine learning. The aim of the study was to test whether cataloging public T cell receptors could identify signatures of past pathogen exposure. Along with the approximately 650-subject first cohort, a separate validation cohort of about 110 different subjects was used.

The donors belonged to the validation cohort of over a hundred subjects, which was separate from the roughly 700-subject first cohort. The CDR3 runs 16 residues from the cysteine to the phenylalanine. Only the CDR3 portion is preserved as DNA: 48 bases, with reading frame beginning at the first base. V is pared back by 2 bases and J by 4 bases, with 14 bases lying between the germline termini. For CDR1 and CDR2, the germline V gene lists SGHAT and FQNNGV. Overall results and qualifications from the work: A later analysis had no HLA typing for the validation cohort, so co-occurrence there was scored across all 110 or so repertoires. In both the original and validation cohorts, the classifier was reported to diagnose cytomegalovirus status with high specificity and sensitivity. A few of the identified cytomegalovirus-associated TCR beta chains were confirmed in vitro to be specific for cytomegalovirus antigens. It was suggested by the authors that the approach could potentially be generalized to other disease states and immunological phenotypes. Most TCR sequences were observed very rarely across donors, whereas some public TCRs were present in many individuals. A total of roughly 160 TCR beta chains were listed by the study as associated with cytomegalovirus. A later analysis found that TCRs clustered in the first cohort also tended to co-occur in the 120 validation repertoires, with 90% to 95% of cluster scores above 0.

The library was prepared using the immunoSEQ multiplex PCR assay. The authors processed their data as follows. To diagnose cytomegalovirus status from the catalog of TCR beta chain sequences, a statistical classification framework was built. TCRdb took this table from immuneACCESS and kept in-frame rearrangements with V and J called. Such tables lack part of the clones; where checked against another copy, unresolved V genes explain under half of the gap, and the rest is unexplained. The D gene and trimming were derived from the DNA, and the V and J assignments and clone size from that table. The sample contains tens of thousands of clones, under 95% of them found a single time. Roughly 2.1% of the sample is taken by the ten largest. This clone was recorded only once. The target of this receptor is not known. Base quality data are lacking; no much larger clone is found one base away.

Rearrangement joined TRBV11-2 to TRBJ2-2; matching of 6 bases hints at TRBD2 as the D gene. The source is a man aged 25-45 years in good health and CMV-seronegative. Input material: PBMCs. The nucleotide sequence reads as follows: TGTGCCAGCAGCTTAACTTACGGGAGTGGCACCGGGGAGCTGTTTTTT. This yields the protein CASSLTYGSGTGELFF.